Below are 20 T cell receptor beta chains sequenced from a single sample in a study of cytomegalovirus exposure and HLA in healthy donors listed by TCRdb under 2017. The library was generated by the immunoSEQ multiplex PCR assay. For the multiplex PCR, a mixture combining 60 forward primers for TCR Vbeta segments and 13 reverse primers for TCR Jbeta segments was used. What TCRdb holds here is the immuneACCESS table cut down to in-frame rearrangements. Part of the clones is not present; checked against another copy, under half of the missing clones reflect an unresolved V gene, and the others are unexplained. Here the sample has 210,000 or so clones; about 80% occur a single time. The biggest ten clones account for more than 0.45% of the sample. Sequencing was done on a sample of PBMCs. Receptors originate from a woman in her 40s in good health and CMV-seronegative.

The chain links TRBV4-2 to TRBJ2-3, with 13 nucleotides matching TRBD2. V gave up 1 base and J gave up 6 bases; unmatched junction bases: 1. The CDR3 runs to 15 residues. CDR1 and CDR2 from the germline V gene are LGHNA and YNFKEQ. CDR3 DNA: TGTGCCAGCAGCCAAGGGACTAGCGGGGGTGATACGCAGTATTTT. The encoded protein is CASSQGTSGGDTQYF.

The genes are TRBV10-3 and TRBJ1-6, with D possibly matching TRBD1 (5 bases). Trimming left V 10 bases short and J 0 bases short, with 19 bases between. The germline gives CDR1 ENHRY, CDR2 SYGVKD. This CDR3 contains 17 residues. The CDR3: CATSRDSRSSYNSPLHF. Here the CDR3 DNA reads TGTGCCACCTCCCGGGACTCAAGGAGCTCCTATAATTCACCCCTCCACTTT.

This clone showed up just once. CDR3 in DNA: TGTGCCAGCAGCGACCCCCCGGGACAGGGACTCAATCAGCCCCAGCATTTT. Translated, it gives CASSDPPGQGLNQPQHF. The chain couples TRBV7-8 to TRBJ1-5; 9 nucleotides align to TRBD1. The CDR3 spans 17 residues. V lost 5 bases, J lost 3 bases, and 11 bases stayed unmatched. Germline values: CDR1 SGHVS, CDR2 FQNEAQ.

This chain joins TRBV19 and TRBJ1-5; possible D gene TRBD1, 5 bases. Germline CDR1 reads LNHDA; CDR2 reads SQIVND (reference sequence). Trimming stripped 1 base from V and 7 bases from J, with 17 bases between. This CDR3 has 16 amino acids. CDR3 in DNA: TGTGCCAGTAGTATAGGGGGAGGGGCCCTACGACAGCCCCAGCATTTT. Amino acid sequence: CASSIGGGALRQPQHF.

The J gene is TRBJ2-1, the V gene TRBV18; 8 bases agree with TRBD1. CDR3 length: 15 amino acids. J was trimmed by 2 bases and V by 3 bases; bases with no gene match: 3. Germline values: CDR1 KGHSH, CDR2 LQKENI. CDR3 sequence reads: CASSPGQGAYNEQFF. The CDR3 bases are TGTGCCAGCTCACCTGGACAGGGAGCCTACAATGAGCAGTTCTTC.

V usage is TRBV12-5 and J usage is TRBJ1-5; D unresolved. Trimming cost V 6 bases and J 0 bases, with 9 bases left between them. CDR3 length: 14 amino acids. CDR1 is LGHNT and CDR2 is FRNRAP in the germline V gene. CDR3 protein: CASGYPYSNQPQHF. The CDR3 bases are TGTGCTAGTGGCTATCCCTATAGCAATCAGCCCCAGCATTTT.

The chain has TRBV27 and TRBJ1-2; D perhaps matches TRBD1 (6 bases). V lost 2 bases and J 1 base, leaving 11 bases between the germline ends. Germline CDR1 is MNHEY and CDR2 is SMNVEV (reference sequence). This CDR3 has 15 amino acids. CDR3 sequence reads: CASSLVAGVNYGYTF. The CDR3 nucleotides read TGTGCCAGCAGTTTAGTAGCAGGGGTTAACTATGGCTACACCTTC.

This chain links TRBV5-6 with TRBJ2-2; 12 bases are shared with TRBD1. After removal of 0 bases from V and 3 bases from J, the junction contained 3 bases not matched to a gene. CDR3 length equals 17 residues. The V gene's germline CDR1 is SGHDT and CDR2 YYEEEE. CDR3 nucleotides: TGTGCCAGCAGCTTGGATGGGACAGGGGGCTACACCGGGGAGCTGTTTTTT. It codes for CASSLDGTGGYTGELFF.

This chain uses TRBV6-1 with TRBJ1-5; possible D gene TRBD1, 6 bases. Germline V lookup: CDR1 MNHNS, CDR2 SASEGT. V lost 0 bases to trimming and J lost 0 bases, with 9 bases between them. The CDR3 runs 16 residues. CDR3: CASSEAGHYSNQPQHF. Written as DNA, the CDR3 is TGTGCCAGCAGTGAAGCGGGACATTATAGCAATCAGCCCCAGCATTTT.

This chain connects TRBV27 to TRBJ1-5, with 11 bases identical to TRBD1. Germline assignment: CDR1 MNHEY and CDR2 SMNVEV (reference sequence). This CDR3 contains 14 residues. V lost 11 bases to trimming and J lost 7 bases; unmatched junction nucleotides: 10. CDR3 region: CASRTGGAGQPQHF. For the CDR3, the DNA is TGTGCCTCTCGGACAGGGGGCGCGGGACAGCCCCAGCATTTT.

This clone showed up just once. This sequence joins TRBV4-2 and TRBJ2-3; the match to TRBD2 covers 7 bases. This CDR3 has 17 amino acids. CDR1 and CDR2 (germline): LGHNA, YNFKEQ. With V trimmed by 0 bases and J by 6 bases, 12 bases remained unmatched. The CDR3 is CASSQDLGSGESDTQYF. CDR3 DNA: TGTGCCAGCAGCCAAGATTTGGGAAGCGGGGAGTCGGATACGCAGTATTTT.

DNA for the CDR3: TGCGCCAGCAGCTTGGCGGGACAGGAGGCCTACGAGCAGTACTTC. It is translated as CASSLAGQEAYEQYF. The rearrangement links TRBV5-1 to TRBJ2-7, with 8 bases aligning to TRBD1. Trimming cost V 0 bases and J 2 bases; bases outside gene matches: 4. Germline CDR1 SGHRS, CDR2 YFSETQ. CDR3 length: 15 residues.

This rearrangement joins TRBV7-9 to TRBJ2-1; D might be TRBD1 (6 bases). There are 14 residues in the CDR3. Germline values: CDR1 SEHNR, CDR2 FQNEAQ (reference sequence). V gave up 4 bases and J gave up 6 bases, with 13 bases separating them. CDR3 sequence (DNA): TGTGCCAGCAGCTCCGAAGGACAGAGCAATGAGCAGTTCTTC. It codes for CASSSEGQSNEQFF.

The rearrangement uses TRBV7-9 and TRBJ2-5; a weak D match, TRBD2 (6 bases). CDR1 SEHNR and CDR2 FQNEAQ come from the germline V gene (reference sequence). V dropped 5 bases and J dropped 1 base, with 8 bases sitting between them. The CDR3 consists of 13 residues. CDR3 loop: CASSRDSQETQYF. The CDR3 DNA sequence: TGTGCCAGCAGCCGGGACTCCCAAGAGACCCAGTACTTC. The variable domain in full, completed from reference TRBV7-9 and TRBJ2-5, reads DTGVSQNPRHKITKRGQNVTFRCDPISEHNRLYWYRQTLGQGPEFLTYFQNEAQLEKSRLLSDRFSAERPKGSFSTLEIQRTEQGDSAMYLCASSRDSQETQYFGPGTRLLVL.

The chain has TRBV5-5 and TRBJ1-4; the D gene is possibly TRBD1 (5 bases). The CDR3 spans 15 residues. Deletions cut 3 bases from V and 3 bases from J, with 12 bases between. Germline loops: CDR1 SGHKS, CDR2 YYEKEE (reference sequence). The CDR3 bases are TGTGCCAGCAGCTGGGGACTTCGGGCTAATGAAAAACTGTTTTTT. Translating gives CASSWGLRANEKLFF.

This chain links TRBV2 with TRBJ2-2; a possible D gene is TRBD2 (7 bases). V was pared by 2 bases and J by 1 base, with 11 bases between. The V gene's germline CDR1 is SNHLY and CDR2 FYNNEI. The CDR3 has 16 residues. The chain's CDR3 is CASSELRGQNTGELFF. CDR3 sequence (DNA): TGTGCCAGCAGTGAATTGCGGGGGCAGAACACCGGGGAGCTGTTTTTT.

This sequence joins TRBV6-5 and TRBJ1-5; tentative D call: TRBD1 (6 bases). The CDR3 spans 15 residues. V gave up 7 bases and J gave up 3 bases, with 16 bases separating them. The germline CDR1 and CDR2 sequences are MNHEY and SVGAGI. The CDR3 here is CASIPTRGANQPQHF. As DNA, the CDR3 is TGTGCCAGCATACCTACTCGGGGGGCCAATCAGCCCCAGCATTTT.

CDR3: CASSQEVSGGTEAFF. The DNA of the CDR3 is TGTGCCAGCAGCCAAGAGGTGTCAGGGGGAACTGAAGCTTTCTTT. The V and J genes are TRBV4-2 and TRBJ1-1; 7 positions match TRBD1. The V and J ends lost 0 bases and 5 bases, in that order; junction bases with no gene match: 6. The CDR3 runs to 15 residues. Germline values: CDR1 LGHNA, CDR2 YNFKEQ.

The V gene is TRBV6-5, the J gene TRBJ2-7; TRBD2 agrees at 12 bases. Trimming cost V 5 bases and J 2 bases; bases outside gene matches: 4. This CDR3 has 15 amino acids. Germline V gene sequence: CDR1 MNHEY, CDR2 SVGAGI. CDR3 residues: CASSQLAGGPYEQYF. CDR3 DNA sequence: TGTGCCAGCAGTCAACTAGCGGGGGGCCCCTACGAGCAGTACTTC.

The chain carries TRBV7-2 and TRBJ2-7; 8 bases align to TRBD2. Per germline, CDR1 SGHTA and CDR2 FQGNSA. V shed 6 bases, J shed 3 bases, and the junction held 4 bases outside the gene matches. This CDR3 is built from 13 residues. The chain's CDR3 is CASRSSGGYEQYF. In nucleotides, the CDR3 is TGTGCCAGCAGATCAAGCGGGGGCTACGAGCAGTACTTC.